The rows below give T cell receptor beta chains drawn from one sample of a study of blood T cell repertoires in COVID-19. The table came from immunoSEQ multiplex PCR; TCRdb's copy has only in-frame clones and leaves some out. The profile covers about 280,000 clones, with roughly nine tenths appearing a single time and roughly 2.2% taken by the ten largest. Sequences were obtained from peripheral blood. Source of these receptors: a woman aged 50 to 65 who had recovered from COVID-19. Each CDR3 is given without its conserved first and last residue. A D gene is named only where the DNA matches it firmly.

TRBJ2-7 TRBD2 TRBV2 ASSDPGGEVPYEQY
TRBJ1-5 TRBD1 TRBV19 ASSVLQGFSNQPQH
TRBJ2-3 . TRBV29-1 SAEPGQRTDTQY
TRBJ1-1 . TRBV4-3 ASSRGVDRTSTEAF
TRBJ2-5 . TRBV7-6 ASSSPLTRKETQY
TRBJ1-5 TRBD1 TRBV28 ASSLKGARQPQH
TRBJ1-4 . TRBV7-3 ASSPHGQTNEKLF
TRBJ2-7 . TRBV6-2/TRBV6-3 ASSPRGEAYEQY
TRBJ2-1 . TRBV28 ASKTGTATGVMYNEQF
TRBJ2-7 TRBD1 TRBV5-3 ARSLAPSRGQTAYEQY
TRBJ2-3 . TRBV6-5 ASSQLLSTDTQY
TRBJ2-7 TRBD1 TRBV3-1/TRBV3-2 ASSQKTGGFDSYEQY
TRBJ2-3 TRBD2 TRBV5-6 ASSSGGGFTDTQY
TRBJ2-3 TRBD1 TRBV6-5 ASRLSGTGLTQY
TRBJ1-6 TRBD1 TRBV7-6 ASSLEDRNNSPLH
TRBJ2-1 TRBD1 TRBV6-5 ASSYSGGQGGNEQF
TRBJ2-5 . TRBV2 ASSLQVAKETQY
TRBJ1-1 . TRBV25-1 ASSESAVRRRTEAF
TRBJ2-1 TRBD2 TRBV4-3 ASSRTSAPRPSYNEQF
TRBJ2-7 TRBD1 TRBV27 ASRPDRGEQY
TRBJ2-1 . TRBV5-1 ASSWGDWGAYNEQF
TRBJ2-2 . TRBV18 ASSLLQGNTGELF
TRBJ1-1 . TRBV4-3 ASSTYRTGPVAF
TRBJ2-1 . TRBV7-2 ASSLRSSASERNEQF
TRBJ2-2 TRBD2 TRBV3-1/TRBV3-2 ASSQGRLAGVTGELF
TRBJ2-3 . TRBV6-4 ASSRGTTDTQY
TRBJ2-5 TRBD2 TRBV27 ASSRTSGPPEETQY
TRBJ1-1 . TRBV6-4 ASSAGGLTEAF
TRBJ1-4 TRBD1 TRBV18 ASSPGTGDEKLF
TRBJ1-2 TRBD1 TRBV9 ASSLKVGQGAGLGYGYT
TRBJ1-2 . TRBV15 ATSRERTAGGYT
TRBJ2-3 . TRBV4-2 ASSQVTASTDTQY
TRBJ1-1 TRBD1 TRBV25-1 ASRATGTVNTEAF
TRBJ1-1 . TRBV5-6 ASQTPGYTEAF
TRBJ1-1 TRBD1 TRBV7-2 ASSLRRGRRFTEAF
TRBJ1-5 TRBD1 TRBV6-2/TRBV6-3 ASSYLPGQNQPQH
TRBJ1-1 . TRBV5-4 ASSLVGGRAEAF